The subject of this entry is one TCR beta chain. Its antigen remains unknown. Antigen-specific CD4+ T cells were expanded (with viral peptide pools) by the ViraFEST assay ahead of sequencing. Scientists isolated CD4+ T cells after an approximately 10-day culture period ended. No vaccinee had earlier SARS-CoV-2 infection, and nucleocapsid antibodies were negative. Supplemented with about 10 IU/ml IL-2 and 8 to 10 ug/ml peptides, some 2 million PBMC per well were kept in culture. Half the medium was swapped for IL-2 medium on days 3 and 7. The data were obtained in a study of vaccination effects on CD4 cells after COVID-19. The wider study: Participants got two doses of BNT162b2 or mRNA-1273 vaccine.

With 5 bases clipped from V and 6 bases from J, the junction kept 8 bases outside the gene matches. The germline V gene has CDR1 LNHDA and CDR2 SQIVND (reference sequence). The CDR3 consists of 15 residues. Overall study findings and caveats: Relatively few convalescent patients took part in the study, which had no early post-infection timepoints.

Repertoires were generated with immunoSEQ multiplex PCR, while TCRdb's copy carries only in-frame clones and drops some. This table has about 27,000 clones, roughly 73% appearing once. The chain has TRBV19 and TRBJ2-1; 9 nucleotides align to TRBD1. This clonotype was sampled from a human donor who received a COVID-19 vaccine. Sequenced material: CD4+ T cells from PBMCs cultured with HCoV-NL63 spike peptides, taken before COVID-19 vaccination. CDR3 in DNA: TGTGCCAGTAGTCTTGAGGGACAGGGACCCAATGAGCAGTTCTTC. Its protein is CASSLEGQGPNEQFF.